Listed below are T cell receptor beta chains from one sample, sequenced in a study of cytomegalovirus exposure and HLA in healthy donors. Libraries were prepared by immunoSEQ multiplex PCR; TCRdb keeps only in-frame clonotypes and omits some of them. The repertoire holds approximately 110,000 clones, with 77% as singletons. Sequenced material: PBMCs. All receptors derive from a human donor in good health. Each CDR3 is given with its conserved first and last residue. Some rows have no size entry. The others give once, few or many, or a class for an expanded clone.

V: TRBV5-6
size: -
CDR3: CASSPGTSLRSGANGLTF

V: TRBV6-6
size: -
CDR3: CASSYLGVGDTEAFF

V: TRBV5-1
size: -
CDR3: CASTALAGTEGEQYF

V: TRBV5-6
size: -
CDR3: CASSLGAGNYEQYF

V: TRBV7-2
size: -
CDR3: CASSSRTSRTGELFF

V: TRBV19
size: -
CDR3: CASTSGTTGFNEKLFF

V: TRBV5-1
size: -
CDR3: CASSPPAAPSTDTQYF

V: TRBV5-1
size: -
CDR3: CASSVVAGALEQYF

V: TRBV19
size: once
CDR3: CASSIWGRGRGVDTDTQYF

V: TRBV28
size: -
CDR3: CASSLDRGNIQYF